This T cell receptor (beta chain) was sequenced for a study of beta chain features in type 1 diabetes. Study as a whole: Age and gender were similar between patients and healthy donors, as were cell yields. The number of sorted cells examined across all samples was around 99 million.

This clone was recorded only once. The antigen is undetermined. The CDR3 sequence is 14 residues long. Germline CDR1 and CDR2: SGDLS and YYNGEE. The V and J ends lost 2 bases and 0 bases respectively, with 6 bases between them. General study results and limits: Across patients, naive, central memory and Treg TCRB repertoires exhibited apparently greater similarity than was observed across healthy donors. Any HLA type influence on TCRB rearrangement was left unresolved here. In all four CD4+ subsets, TCRB CDR3 length was significantly, moderately reduced in type 1 diabetes.

Every bit of the isolated RNA underwent reverse transcription, so sequencing read expressed TCRB transcripts. Measured with immunoSEQ multiplex PCR; TCRdb has only the in-frame clones, and not every one. The sample carries over 15,000 clones, 55% to 75% recorded once. The specimen sequenced was Tregs from blood. This sequence joins TRBV9 and TRBJ2-1, with a tentative D call TRBD2 (5 bases). The TCR originated in a man aged 25 to 40 with type 1 diabetes. The CDR3 sequence: CASSVGSSYNEQFF. The DNA for the CDR3 is TGTGCCAGCAGCGTTGGGAGCTCCTACAATGAGCAGTTCTTC.